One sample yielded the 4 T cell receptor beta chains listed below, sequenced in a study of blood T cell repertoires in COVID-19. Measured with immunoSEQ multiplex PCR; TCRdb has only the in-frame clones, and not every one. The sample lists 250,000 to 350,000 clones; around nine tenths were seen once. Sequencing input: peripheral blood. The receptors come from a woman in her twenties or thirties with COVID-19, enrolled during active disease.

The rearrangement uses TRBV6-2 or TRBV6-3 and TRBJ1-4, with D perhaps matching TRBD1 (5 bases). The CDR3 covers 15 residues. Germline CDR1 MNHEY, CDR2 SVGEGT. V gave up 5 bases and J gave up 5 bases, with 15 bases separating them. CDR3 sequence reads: CASSPGGGVNEKLFF. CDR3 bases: TGTGCCAGCAGTCCGGGAGGAGGGGTGAATGAAAAACTGTTTTTT.

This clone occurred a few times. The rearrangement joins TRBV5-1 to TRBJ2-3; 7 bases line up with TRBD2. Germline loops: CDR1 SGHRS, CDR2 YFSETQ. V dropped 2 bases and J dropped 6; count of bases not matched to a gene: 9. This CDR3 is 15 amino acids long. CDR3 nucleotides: TGCGCCAGCAGCTTATATGCGGGAGCCGGGGATACGCAGTATTTT. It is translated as CASSLYAGAGDTQYF.

The DNA of the CDR3 is TGTGCCAGCAGACAGGGGAATGAAAAACTGTTTTTT. Amino acid sequence: CASRQGNEKLFF. The rearrangement links TRBV28 to TRBJ1-4; 7 positions agree with TRBD1. This CDR3 spans 12 amino acids. Trimming removed 6 bases from V and 5 bases from J; junction bases left unmatched: 0. Germline V gives CDR1 MDHEN, CDR2 SYDVKM.

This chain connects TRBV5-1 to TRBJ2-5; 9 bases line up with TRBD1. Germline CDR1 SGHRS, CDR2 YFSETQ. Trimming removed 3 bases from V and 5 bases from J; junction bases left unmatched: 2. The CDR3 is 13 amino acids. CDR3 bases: TGCGCCAGCAGCTGGGACAGGGCGGAGACCCAGTACTTC. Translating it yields CASSWDRAETQYF. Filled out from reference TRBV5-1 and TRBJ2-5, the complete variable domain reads KAGVTQTPRYLIKTRGQQVTLSCSPISGHRSVSWYQQTPGQGLQFLFEYFSETQRNKGNFPGRFSGRQFSNSRSEMNVSTLELGDSALYLCASSWDRAETQYFGPGTRLLVL.